This T cell receptor (beta chain) was sequenced in a study of human T cells and chemical hapten exposure. In the study overall: The patients, most of them female, presented with alopecia areata, totalis or universalis. Overall study findings and caveats: A positive correlation with patch test score was found for PT1 expanded TCR counts.

Time point defined: patch test 3, about 24 weeks after DPC sensitization. Treatment given: therapeutic diphenylcyclopropenone sensitization with weekly scalp DPC. The CDR3 has 13 residues. Looked up from germline, CDR1 is LNHDA and CDR2 is SQIVND (reference sequence). V was pared by 6 bases and J by 1 base, with 9 bases between. This clonotype was detected only a few times. The antigen is undetermined. It was the library that attached unique molecular identifiers to individual cDNA molecules. TCRdb passed the RACE reads through MiXCR, listing each CDR3 protein once. The table records tens of thousands of distinct CDR3 sequences, 5% to 6% of them present only once.

The J gene is TRBJ1-1, the V gene TRBV19, with a tentative D call TRBD1 (5 bases). The sequencing here drew on whole blood, taken in connection with sensitization to the hapten diphenylcyclopropenone (DPC). This sequence was found in a man between 25 and 39 years old with alopecia areata. Some clones in this sample may be carry-over from other donors' samples. The CDR3 sequence is CASSNQGNTEAFF. CDR3 DNA sequence: TGTGCCAGTAGCAACCAGGGGAACACTGAAGCTTTCTTT.